The 9 T cell receptor beta chains in this list originate from one sample, sequenced in a study of CD8+CD57+ T cells in acquired aplastic anemia. CDR3 and TCR beta VDJ profiling relied on a genomic DNA template. MiXCR, run by TCRdb on the reads, gives a single entry per CDR3 protein. This sample has 150,000 to 200,000 distinct CDR3 sequences, with around 45% found just once. The specimen was sorted CD4+, CD8+, or CD8+CD57+ T cells (not recorded which) from PBMCs. These receptors were collected from a human donor in good health.

This clonotype occurred many times. The chain uses TRBV19 and TRBJ1-4, with D hard to call. Trimming left V 3 bases short and J 7 bases short, with 3 bases between. The CDR3 sequence is 11 residues long. The germline V gene has CDR1 LNHDA and CDR2 SQIVND (reference sequence). The chain's CDR3 is CASSISEKLFF. CDR3 DNA sequence: TGTGCCAGTAGTATTTCTGAAAAACTGTTTTTT.

The rearrangement joins TRBV6-1 to TRBJ1-1; TRBD1 is a possible D gene (6 bases). The V and J ends lost 6 bases and 3 bases respectively, with 17 bases between them. Germline CDR1 MNHNS, CDR2 SASEGT. The CDR3 is 15 residues long. Here the CDR3 reads CASRRNREGYTEAFF. CDR3 DNA sequence: TGTGCCAGCAGGAGGAACAGGGAGGGGTACACTGAAGCTTTCTTT.

This clonotype was counted ten times or more. The V call is TRBV5-1, the J call TRBJ2-5; TRBD2 matches 11 bases. J was trimmed by 1 base and V by 4 bases; bases with no gene match: 6. The germline V gene encodes CDR1 SGHRS and CDR2 YFSETQ. The CDR3 sequence is 16 residues long. CDR3 loop: CASSLGLAATQETQYF. CDR3 sequence (DNA): TGCGCCAGCAGCCTGGGACTAGCGGCAACCCAAGAGACCCAGTACTTC.

The CDR3 is CASSGITGGFEKLFF. CDR3 bases: TGTGCCAGTAGTGGTATCACAGGGGGCTTTGAAAAACTGTTTTTT. This chain connects TRBV19 to TRBJ1-4, with 9 nucleotides matching TRBD1. This CDR3 spans 15 amino acids. The germline V gene has CDR1 LNHDA and CDR2 SQIVND (reference sequence). Trimming removed 5 bases from V and 7 bases from J; junction bases left unmatched: 8.

This clonotype was recorded many times. The V call is TRBV20-1, the J call TRBJ2-7; weak D call: TRBD2 (6 bases). CDR1 is DFQATT and CDR2 is SNEGSKA in the germline V gene (reference sequence). V was pared by 4 bases and J by 0 bases, with 13 bases between. The CDR3 is 14 amino acids. Here the CDR3 reads CSAKGTPNSYEQYF. Here the CDR3 DNA reads TGCAGTGCTAAGGGGACTCCTAACTCCTACGAGCAGTACTTC.

The V and J genes are TRBV20-1 and TRBJ2-7; 7 positions agree with TRBD2. CDR3 length equals 14 residues. J lost 3 bases, V lost 6 bases, and 11 bases had no gene match. Germline V gene lookup returns CDR1 DFQATT and CDR2 SNEGSKA (reference sequence). CDR3: CSAARSGGNYEQYF. The DNA for the CDR3 is TGCAGTGCCGCGAGGTCGGGGGGTAACTACGAGCAGTACTTC.

This clonotype has ten or more counts. V and J are TRBV4-3 and TRBJ2-3, with D tentatively TRBD1 or TRBD2 (5 bases each). V lost 0 bases, J lost 0 bases, and 10 bases lay in between. Germline V gene sequence: CDR1 LGHNA, CDR2 YSLEER. The CDR3 length is 16 residues. The CDR3: CASSQESGTSTDTQYF. The DNA of the CDR3 is TGCGCCAGCAGCCAAGAATCGGGGACGAGCACAGATACGCAGTATTTT.

This clonotype came up many times. This sequence joins TRBV20-1 and TRBJ2-7, with 11 bases that match TRBD2. Per germline, CDR1 DFQATT and CDR2 SNEGSKA (reference sequence). The V segment lost 1 base and the J segment 7 bases; nucleotides outside the gene matches: 6. CDR3 size: 14 residues. The CDR3 DNA is TGCAGTGCTAGAGTAGCGGGAGGGTTTGGGGAGCAGTACTTC. This encodes CSARVAGGFGEQYF.

V usage is TRBV25-1 and J usage is TRBJ2-2; D remains unclear. The CDR3 is 14 residues long. V was clipped by 1 base and J by 6 bases, with 9 bases between them. CDR1 is MGHDK and CDR2 is SYGVNS in the germline V gene. CDR3: CASSEFIGAGELFF. CDR3 in DNA: TGTGCCAGCAGTGAATTTATAGGAGCCGGGGAGCTGTTTTTT.